The sequence of this TCR beta chain was determined in a study of T cell changes during pregnancy in multiple sclerosis. Trimming removed 3 bases from V and 5 bases from J; junction bases left unmatched: 13. Germline V CDR1 and CDR2: MNHEY, SMNVEV (reference sequence). The CDR3 runs 17 residues. Sequencing was performed with immunoSEQ multiplex PCR; in TCRdb, only in-frame clones are kept and a portion is missing. This sample has about 72,000 clones, with roughly nine tenths found just once. Here the sequenced sample was peripheral blood, taken in the third trimester of pregnancy. The rearrangement uses TRBV27 and TRBJ1-5, with 7 bases lining up with TRBD1. This sequence originates from a female donor in good health, enrolled as a control in a pregnancy study. This CDR3 reads CASSFHPLGGAHQPQHF. CDR3 DNA: TGTGCCAGCAGTTTCCACCCTTTAGGGGGCGCACATCAGCCCCAGCATTTT.